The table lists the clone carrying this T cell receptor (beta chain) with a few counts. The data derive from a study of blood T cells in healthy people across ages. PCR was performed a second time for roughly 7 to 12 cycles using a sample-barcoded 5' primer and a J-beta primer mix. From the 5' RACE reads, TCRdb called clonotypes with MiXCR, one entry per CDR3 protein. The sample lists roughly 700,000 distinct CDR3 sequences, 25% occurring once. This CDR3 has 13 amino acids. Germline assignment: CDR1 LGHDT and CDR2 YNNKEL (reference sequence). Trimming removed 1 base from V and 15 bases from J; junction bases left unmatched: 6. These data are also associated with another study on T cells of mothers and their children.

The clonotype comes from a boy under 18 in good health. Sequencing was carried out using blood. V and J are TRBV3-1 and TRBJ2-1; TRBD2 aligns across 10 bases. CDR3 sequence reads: CASSQGTSGETFF. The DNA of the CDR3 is TGTGCCAGCAGCCAAGGCACTAGCGGGGAGACGTTCTTC.